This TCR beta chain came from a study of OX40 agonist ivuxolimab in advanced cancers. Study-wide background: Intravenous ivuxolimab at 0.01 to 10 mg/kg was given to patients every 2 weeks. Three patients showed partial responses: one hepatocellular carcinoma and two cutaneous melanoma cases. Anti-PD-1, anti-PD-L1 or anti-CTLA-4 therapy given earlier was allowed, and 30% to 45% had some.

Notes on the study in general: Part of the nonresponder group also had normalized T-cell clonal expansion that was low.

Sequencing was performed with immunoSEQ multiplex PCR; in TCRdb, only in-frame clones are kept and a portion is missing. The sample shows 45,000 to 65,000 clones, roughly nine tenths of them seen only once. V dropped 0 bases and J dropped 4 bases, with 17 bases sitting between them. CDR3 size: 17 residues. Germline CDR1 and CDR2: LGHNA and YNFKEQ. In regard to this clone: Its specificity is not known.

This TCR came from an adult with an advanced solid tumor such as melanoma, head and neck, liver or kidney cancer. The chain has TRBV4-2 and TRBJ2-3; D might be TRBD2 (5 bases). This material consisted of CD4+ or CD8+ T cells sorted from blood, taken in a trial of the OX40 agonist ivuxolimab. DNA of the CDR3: TGTGCCAGCAGCCAAGATAATAGGACTCCCGGGGCAGATACGCAGTATTTT. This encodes CASSQDNRTPGADTQYF.